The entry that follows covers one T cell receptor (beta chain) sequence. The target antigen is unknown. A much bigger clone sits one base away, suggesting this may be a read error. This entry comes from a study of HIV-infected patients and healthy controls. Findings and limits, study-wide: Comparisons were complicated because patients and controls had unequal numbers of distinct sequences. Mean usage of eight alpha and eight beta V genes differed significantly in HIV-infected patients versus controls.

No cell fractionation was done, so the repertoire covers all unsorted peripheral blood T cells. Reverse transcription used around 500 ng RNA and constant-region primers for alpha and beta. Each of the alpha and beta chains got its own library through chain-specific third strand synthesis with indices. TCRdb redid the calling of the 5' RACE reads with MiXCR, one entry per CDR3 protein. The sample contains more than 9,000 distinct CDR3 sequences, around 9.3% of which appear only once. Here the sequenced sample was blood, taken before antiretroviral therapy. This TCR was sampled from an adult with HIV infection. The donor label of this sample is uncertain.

As DNA, the CDR3 is TGTGCCAGCAGCGCGACAGGCTACACTGAAGCTTTCTTT. As protein: CASSATGYTEAFF. This chain links TRBV7-9 with TRBJ1-1; maybe TRBD1 (6 bases). The CDR3 is 13 residues long. V lost 5 bases and J 3 bases, leaving 10 bases between the germline ends. Germline loops: CDR1 SEHNR, CDR2 FQNEAQ (reference sequence). Drawing the rest from reference TRBV7-9 and TRBJ1-1, the complete variable domain is DTGVSQNPRHKITKRGQNVTFRCDPISEHNRLYWYRQTLGQGPEFLTYFQNEAQLEKSRLLSDRFSAERPKGSFSTLEIQRTEQGDSAMYLCASSATGYTEAFFGQGTRLTVV.